The entry below gives a single TCR beta chain sequence along with its context. CDR1 MNHNS and CDR2 SASEGT come from the germline V gene. This CDR3 has 17 amino acids. The trim removed 0 bases at V and 3 bases at J, leaving 6 bases unmatched. The data originate from a study of T cell changes during pregnancy in multiple sclerosis. Measured with immunoSEQ multiplex PCR; TCRdb has only the in-frame clones, and not every one. The table lists roughly 85,000 clones, roughly 90% of them singletons, with about 2.5% in the top ten. Sequences were derived from peripheral blood, sampled in the first trimester of pregnancy. The chain recombines TRBV6-1 with TRBJ2-7; 12 bases agree with TRBD1. The sequence came from a female donor with multiple sclerosis, enrolled in a pregnancy study. The CDR3 loop is CASSEAGQGAAFYEQYF. As DNA, the CDR3 is TGTGCCAGCAGTGAAGCGGGACAGGGGGCGGCTTTCTACGAGCAGTACTTC.